These 11 T cell receptor beta chains share one sample of origin, sequenced in a study of blood T cell repertoires in COVID-19. TCRdb's copy holds only in-frame clones and misses some; the assay was immunoSEQ multiplex PCR. The table has around 53,000 clones, approximately 88% seen once. Material: peripheral blood. Every receptor here comes from an older man with active COVID-19.

V and J are TRBV27 and TRBJ1-2, with D perhaps matching TRBD1 (5 bases). V lost 2 bases, J lost 2 bases, and 12 bases lay in between. This CDR3 is 15 amino acids long. The germline gives CDR1 MNHEY, CDR2 SMNVEV (reference sequence). Here the CDR3 reads CASSLGGWGNYGYTF. The CDR3 bases are TGTGCCAGCAGTTTAGGGGGGTGGGGCAACTATGGCTACACCTTC.

The chain recombines TRBV9 with TRBJ1-4; 9 bases align to TRBD1. The V segment lost 0 bases and the J segment 7 bases; nucleotides outside the gene matches: 4. The germline gives CDR1 SGDLS, CDR2 YYNGEE. The CDR3 contains 15 residues. The CDR3 sequence is CASSVDGTGFEKLFF. In DNA, the CDR3 is TGTGCCAGCAGCGTAGATGGGACAGGGTTTGAAAAACTGTTTTTT. Based on the CDR3 plus reference TRBV9 and TRBJ1-4, the full variable domain is DSGVTQTPKHLITATGQRVTLRCSPRSGDLSVYWYQQSLDQGLQFLIQYYNGEERAKGNILERFSAQQFPDLHSELNLSSLELGDSALYFCASSVDGTGFEKLFFGSGTQLSVL.

The rearrangement uses TRBV2 and TRBJ2-6; 8 bases map to TRBD1. This CDR3 comprises 18 residues. The ends lost 6 bases at V and 2 bases at J; junction bases unmatched: 12. Germline V CDR1 and CDR2: SNHLY, FYNNEI. Here the CDR3 DNA reads TGTGCCAGCAGACCCGGACAGGGAAGGGAGGCTGGGGCCAACGTCCTGACTTTC. It translates to CASRPGQGREAGANVLTF.

The chain has TRBV6-5 and TRBJ2-7; D is possibly TRBD2 (6 bases). The CDR3 contains 14 residues. With 0 bases removed from V and 6 bases from J, the gap between germline ends came to 12 bases. Germline-derived CDR1 and CDR2 are MNHEY and SVGAGI. The CDR3 nucleotides are TGTGCCAGCAGTTACTCGATCTACGGGGGCGAGCAGTACTTC. Protein: CASSYSIYGGEQYF.

This clone showed up just once. The chain joins TRBV6-5 to TRBJ1-6; no definite D call. CDR3 size: 16 residues. V was trimmed by 0 bases and J by 10 bases, leaving 16 bases between them. CDR1 and CDR2 (germline): MNHEY, SVGAGI. The CDR3, as DNA: TGTGCCAGCAGTTACTCCCAAGTGGCAGGAACATCACCCCTCCACTTT. Translation: CASSYSQVAGTSPLHF.

This sequence joins TRBV24-1 and TRBJ2-1; D is perhaps TRBD2 (5 bases). The CDR3 has 16 amino acids. Germline V gene sequence: CDR1 KGHDR, CDR2 SFDVKD. Trimming took 1 base from V and 4 from J, leaving 13 bases between them. This CDR3 is CATSDFTAEAYNEQFF. DNA for the CDR3: TGTGCCACCAGTGATTTCACAGCGGAGGCATACAATGAGCAGTTCTTC.

The gene calls are TRBV28 and TRBJ2-3, with 7 bases matching TRBD2. The V gene end was trimmed by 7 bases and the J gene end by 5 bases; junction bases not matched to a gene: 12. CDR1 is MDHEN and CDR2 is SYDVKM in the germline V gene. The length of the CDR3 is 15 residues. In DNA, the CDR3 is TGTGCCAGCACCTCGCCCGGGAGGCAGGGAGATACGCAGTATTTT. The encoded protein is CASTSPGRQGDTQYF.

The rearrangement links TRBV19 to TRBJ1-1, with 8 positions matching TRBD1. The CDR3 totals 14 residues. The germline V gene encodes CDR1 LNHDA and CDR2 SQIVND (reference sequence). Trimming removed 5 bases from V and 3 bases from J; junction bases left unmatched: 5. CDR3 DNA sequence: TGTGCCAGTAGTGTATCAGGGGGCGACACTGAAGCTTTCTTT. Amino acid sequence: CASSVSGGDTEAFF.

The chain links TRBV7-2 to TRBJ2-3; 7 bases fit TRBD2. The junction had 4 bases not matched to a gene; V was cut back by 0 bases and J by 4 bases. The CDR3 extends over 15 amino acids. CDR1 is SGHTA, CDR2 FQGNSA, per germline. In nucleotides, the CDR3 is TGTGCCAGCAGCTTAGCGGGAGGGTTGGCAGATACGCAGTATTTT. Amino acid sequence: CASSLAGGLADTQYF. The whole variable domain, remainder taken from reference TRBV7-2 and TRBJ2-3, is GAGVSQSPSNKVTEKGKDVELRCDPISGHTALYWYRQSLGQGLEFLIYFQGNSAPDKSGLPSDRFSAERTGGSVSTLTIQRTQQEDSAVYLCASSLAGGLADTQYFGPGTRLTVL.

The rearrangement uses TRBV10-3 and TRBJ2-5; 9 nucleotides match TRBD2. V trimming: 4 bases; J trimming: 1 base; junction bases outside the gene matches: 19. The CDR3 has 20 amino acids. Germline CDR1 ENHRY, CDR2 SYGVKD. DNA for the CDR3: TGTGCCATCAGTGCAAACGAGGGAACTAGCGGGCGAGGGGGCCAAGAGACCCAGTACTTC. Amino acids: CAISANEGTSGRGGQETQYF.

CDR3 DNA: TGTGCCAGCAGTTACTTAGACACCGCCTACGAGCAGTACTTC. Protein product: CASSYLDTAYEQYF. The chain has TRBV6-5 and TRBJ2-7; D is uncertain. CDR3 length: 14 residues. The V end was cut by 1 base, the J end by 2 bases, with 9 bases between. CDR1 is MNHEY, CDR2 SVGAGI, per germline.